Each of the 30 T cell receptor beta chains below was sequenced from the same sample in a study of blood T cell repertoires in COVID-19. Assay used: immunoSEQ multiplex PCR; TCRdb lists only in-frame clones, some missing. The profile shows some 170,000 clones, approximately 80% of them singletons. Sequencing used peripheral blood. These receptors originate from a woman between 40 and 55 years old with COVID-19, enrolled during active disease.

The chain uses TRBV28 and TRBJ1-2, with TRBD1 matching over 8 bases. Germline lookup yields CDR1 MDHEN and CDR2 SYDVKM. The CDR3 consists of 16 residues. The V and J ends lost 5 bases and 5 bases, in that order; junction bases with no gene match: 13. The CDR3 loop reads CASSNSRGRAWYGYTF. Written as DNA, the CDR3 is TGTGCCAGCAGTAACTCCAGGGGGCGCGCGTGGTATGGCTACACCTTC.

The chain is built from TRBV9 and TRBJ1-1; tentative D call: TRBD1 (5 bases). The CDR3 spans 13 residues. The germline V gene has CDR1 SGDLS and CDR2 YYNGEE. Trimming took off 1 base at V and 7 bases at J, with 11 bases between the two ends. The CDR3 loop reads CASSVQGTGEAFF. DNA for the CDR3: TGTGCCAGCAGCGTACAGGGAACGGGTGAAGCTTTCTTT.

This chain joins TRBV24-1 and TRBJ2-1; maybe TRBD2 (7 bases). V lost 2 bases and J 10 bases, leaving 14 bases between the germline ends. Germline V gene data show CDR1 as KGHDR and CDR2 as SFDVKD. The CDR3 loop spans 14 amino acids. For the CDR3, the DNA is TGTGCCACCAGTGATTCTGGGGGGGCGAGGGAGCAGTTCTTC. It yields the protein CATSDSGGAREQFF.

The chain employs TRBV5-4 and TRBJ2-5; 13 bases map to TRBD2. CDR1 is SGHNT, CDR2 YYREEE, per germline (reference sequence). The CDR3 totals 18 residues. J gave up 2 bases and V 3 bases, and 10 bases lay outside the gene matches. Written as DNA, the CDR3 is TGTGCCAGCAGCTCCCCCGAGGGACTAGCGGGGTGGCAAGAGACCCAGTACTTC. Encoded protein: CASSSPEGLAGWQETQYF.

CDR3 in DNA: TGTGCCAGCAGCCAGCCCGGACAGGGGATAGAGGGCTACACCTTC. Translation: CASSQPGQGIEGYTF. J is TRBJ1-2 and V is TRBV3-1 (or the pseudogene TRBV3-2), with 9 bases lining up with TRBD1. CDR3 length: 15 amino acids. The V segment lost 3 bases and the J segment 8 bases; nucleotides outside the gene matches: 10. Germline CDR1 is LGHDT and CDR2 is YNNKEL (reference sequence).

The chain combines TRBV3-1 (or the pseudogene TRBV3-2) with TRBJ2-7, with 14 bases matching TRBD2. CDR3 size: 15 residues. Germline assignment: CDR1 LGHDT and CDR2 YNNKEL (reference sequence). After removal of 4 bases from V and 10 bases from J, the junction contained 9 bases not matched to a gene. The chain's CDR3 is CASSPRGLAGGNQYF. The CDR3 DNA follows: TGTGCCAGCAGCCCCCGCGGACTAGCGGGAGGCAACCAGTACTTC.

The chain couples TRBV3-1 (or the pseudogene TRBV3-2) to TRBJ2-5; TRBD1 matches 10 bases. The V gene's germline CDR1 is LGHDT and CDR2 YNNKEL (reference sequence). This CDR3 is built from 15 residues. The ends lost 4 bases at V and 3 bases at J; junction bases unmatched: 5. The CDR3 protein is CASSRDRGPKETQYF. The DNA for the CDR3 is TGTGCCAGCAGCCGTGACAGGGGGCCTAAAGAGACCCAGTACTTC.

This sequence joins TRBV9 and TRBJ2-2; TRBD1 matches 7 bases. The CDR3 length is 19 residues. The V and J ends lost 0 bases and 0 bases, in that order; junction bases with no gene match: 11. Germline V CDR1 and CDR2: SGDLS, YYNGEE. The CDR3 DNA sequence: TGTGCCAGCAGCGTAGGTCCGAAGGGGGCCCCTGCGAACACCGGGGAGCTGTTTTTT. Its translation: CASSVGPKGAPANTGELFF.

This clone appeared once. The rearrangement joins TRBV10-3 to TRBJ1-6, with 8 positions matching TRBD1. Germline CDR1 is ENHRY and CDR2 is SYGVKD. V lost 6 bases to trimming and J lost 5 bases; unmatched junction nucleotides: 6. The CDR3 is 15 residues long. CDR3 loop: CAIRGTGGDNSPLHF. The CDR3 DNA sequence: TGTGCCATCAGGGGGACAGGAGGCGATAATTCACCCCTCCACTTT.

The chain links TRBV29-1 to TRBJ1-5, with D possibly TRBD1 on 6 matching bases. Germline CDR1 SQVTM, CDR2 ANQGSEA. The ends were cut back, 4 bases at V and 2 bases at J, with 12 bases in the middle. The CDR3 length is 14 residues. As DNA, the CDR3 is TGCAGCGTTGGATCAGGGGTGGGCAATCAGCCCCAGCATTTT. This gives the protein CSVGSGVGNQPQHF.

This chain joins TRBV7-8 and TRBJ2-7; no clear D. The germline gives CDR1 SGHVS, CDR2 FQNEAQ. V gave up 2 bases and J gave up 3 bases, with 8 bases separating them. CDR3 length equals 13 residues. The CDR3 sequence is CASSLTLNYEQYF. The CDR3 region has the DNA TGTGCCAGCAGCTTAACATTGAACTACGAGCAGTACTTC.

The J gene is TRBJ1-6, the V gene TRBV27; D gene ambiguous. This CDR3 is built from 16 residues. Trimming removed 2 bases at V and 4 bases at J, with 12 bases between. CDR1 is MNHEY, CDR2 SMNVEV, per germline (reference sequence). The CDR3 DNA sequence: TGTGCCAGCAGTTTACATGAGGGCAGGTATAATTCACCCCTCCACTTT. Its protein product is CASSLHEGRYNSPLHF.

The V gene is TRBV9, the J gene TRBJ1-2; 9 nucleotides agree with TRBD1. This CDR3 spans 13 amino acids. Trimming took 1 base from V and 7 from J; bases not matched to a gene: 2. Per the germline V gene, CDR1 is SGDLS and CDR2 is YYNGEE. Written as DNA, the CDR3 is TGTGCCAGCAGCGTAACAGGGGGCATTGGCTACACCTTC. Translated, it gives CASSVTGGIGYTF. Drawing the rest from reference TRBV9 and TRBJ1-2, the complete variable domain is DSGVTQTPKHLITATGQRVTLRCSPRSGDLSVYWYQQSLDQGLQFLIQYYNGEERAKGNILERFSAQQFPDLHSELNLSSLELGDSALYFCASSVTGGIGYTFGSGTRLTVV.

The CDR3 DNA reads TGTGCCAGCAGCGTAGACCCTAGCGGGAGTGAGACCCAGTACTTC. Translating it yields CASSVDPSGSETQYF. The chain links TRBV9 to TRBJ2-5; TRBD2 agrees at 10 bases. Germline V gene lookup returns CDR1 SGDLS and CDR2 YYNGEE. J was trimmed by 5 bases and V by 0 bases; bases with no gene match: 4. The length of the CDR3 is 15 residues.

This clone was seen once. The J gene is TRBJ2-7, the V gene TRBV11-2; weak D call: TRBD2 (5 bases). The germline gives CDR1 SGHAT, CDR2 FQNNGV. V was trimmed by 0 bases and J by 9 bases, leaving 21 bases between them. This CDR3 comprises 16 residues. The CDR3 sequence: CASSLDLSLARVWQYF. The CDR3 DNA sequence: TGTGCCAGCAGCTTAGATCTGAGTCTAGCACGGGTGTGGCAGTACTTC.

The rearrangement links TRBV7-9 to TRBJ1-1; possible D gene TRBD1, 6 bases. V was clipped by 5 bases and J by 0 bases, with 10 bases between them. CDR1 SEHNR and CDR2 FQNEAQ come from the germline V gene (reference sequence). The CDR3 is 14 amino acids. In nucleotides, the CDR3 is TGTGCCAGCAGCCGCCAGGGGATGAACACTGAAGCTTTCTTT. It encodes CASSRQGMNTEAFF.

The chain has TRBV24-1 and TRBJ2-3; D possibly corresponds to TRBD1 (6 bases). This CDR3 has 18 amino acids. CDR1 KGHDR and CDR2 SFDVKD come from the germline V gene. Deletions cut 3 bases from V and 1 base from J, with 19 bases between. CDR3 loop: CATSDPLDREGGTDTQYF. In nucleotides, the CDR3 is TGTGCCACCAGTGATCCCCTTGATAGAGAGGGGGGCACAGATACGCAGTATTTT.

The chain has TRBV28 and TRBJ2-1; the match to TRBD1 covers 8 bases. With 5 bases clipped from V and 0 bases from J, the junction kept 12 bases outside the gene matches. Germline CDR1 is MDHEN and CDR2 is SYDVKM. The CDR3 length is 18 residues. The CDR3 DNA sequence: TGTGCCAGCAGTACTAGGACCGGACAGGGACGCTCCTACAATGAGCAGTTCTTC. Its translation: CASSTRTGQGRSYNEQFF.

The table lists this clone with a count of one. This sequence joins TRBV2 and TRBJ2-7; TRBD1 matches 8 bases. Germline CDR1 SNHLY, CDR2 FYNNEI. CDR3 length equals 11 residues. Unmatched junction bases numbered 6, after V lost 8 bases and J lost 9 bases. CDR3 loop: CASSGGPRQYF. The CDR3 DNA reads TGTGCCAGCTCAGGGGGCCCCCGGCAGTACTTC.

This chain uses TRBV11-2 with TRBJ1-1; D is unclear. V dropped 3 bases and J dropped 1 base, with 12 bases sitting between them. From germline, CDR1 is SGHAT and CDR2 FQNNGV. There are 15 residues in the CDR3. CDR3 nucleotides: TGTGCCAGCAGCTTGAACAGACGTAGGAACACTGAAGCTTTCTTT. Translating gives CASSLNRRRNTEAFF.

In this sample, this clone turned up once. V and J are TRBV5-8 and TRBJ2-1, with D tentatively TRBD1 (5 bases). Germline loops: CDR1 SGHTS, CDR2 YDEGEE. The CDR3 length is 14 residues. The V end was cut by 2 bases, the J end by 4 bases, with 10 bases between. This chain's CDR3 is CASSLATVYNEQFF. The CDR3 DNA is TGTGCCAGCAGCTTAGCGACAGTGTACAATGAGCAGTTCTTC. Full variable domain (remainder filled in from reference TRBV5-8 and TRBJ2-1): EAGVTQSPTHLIKTRGQQATLRCSPISGHTSVYWYQQALGLGLQFLLWYDEGEERNRGNFPPRFSGRQFPNYSSELNVNALELEDSALYLCASSLATVYNEQFFGPGTRLTVL.

This sequence joins TRBV3-1 (or the pseudogene TRBV3-2) and TRBJ2-1, with D unclear. The ends were cut back, 4 bases at V and 3 bases at J, with 13 bases in the middle. This CDR3 spans 15 amino acids. Germline assignment: CDR1 LGHDT and CDR2 YNNKEL (reference sequence). The CDR3: CASSPLRVVYNEQFF. CDR3 nucleotides: TGTGCCAGCAGCCCTTTAAGAGTCGTCTACAATGAGCAGTTCTTC.

This chain connects TRBV6-5 to TRBJ1-1; a possible D gene is TRBD1 (5 bases). Germline V lookup: CDR1 MNHEY, CDR2 SVGAGI. CDR3 length: 14 amino acids. Trimming cost V 8 bases and J 5 bases, with 18 bases left between them. The CDR3 nucleotides are TGTGCCAGCCAGAGTGGGGGGAGGGGAACTGAAGCTTTCTTT. This encodes CASQSGGRGTEAFF.

The chain carries TRBV5-1 and TRBJ2-2, with D possibly matching TRBD1 (6 bases). Trimming stripped 3 bases from V and 3 bases from J, with 9 bases between. CDR1 SGHRS and CDR2 YFSETQ come from the germline V gene. The CDR3 is made up of 14 amino acids. For the CDR3, the DNA is TGCGCCAGCAGCTCCGGACAGTACACCGGGGAGCTGTTTTTT. Protein sequence: CASSSGQYTGELFF.

The chain has TRBV4-1 and TRBJ2-1; D is undetermined. Germline CDR1 reads MGHRA; CDR2 reads YSYEKL. The CDR3 has 15 amino acids. V dropped 2 bases and J dropped 4 bases, with 12 bases sitting between them. The CDR3 DNA sequence: TGCGCCAGCAGCCAAACCCCCCATGAGTACAATGAGCAGTTCTTC. Translated: CASSQTPHEYNEQFF.

V and J are TRBV6-2 or TRBV6-3 and TRBJ1-6, with 9 bases matching TRBD1. Germline assignment: CDR1 MNHEY and CDR2 SVGEGT. Losses at the gene ends were 5 bases for V and 1 base for J; bases not matched to a gene: 0. This CDR3 comprises 15 residues. The DNA of the CDR3 is TGTGCCAGCAGTGGGACAGGGTCCTATAATTCACCCCTCCACTTT. It translates to CASSGTGSYNSPLHF.

The genes are TRBV5-1 and TRBJ2-3; D possibly corresponds to TRBD2 (8 bases). Trimming pared 2 bases from V and 0 bases from J, leaving 22 bases between. Germline assignment: CDR1 SGHRS and CDR2 YFSETQ. CDR3 length: 19 residues. CDR3 loop: CASSLPGTEGLGSTDTQYF. DNA for the CDR3: TGCGCCAGCAGCTTACCCGGGACAGAGGGACTAGGGAGCACAGATACGCAGTATTTT.

The rearrangement links TRBV28 to TRBJ1-4, with 10 bases lining up with TRBD1. Germline V gene sequence: CDR1 MDHEN, CDR2 SYDVKM. The CDR3 spans 15 residues. Unmatched junction bases numbered 5, after V lost 6 bases and J lost 4 bases. The CDR3 loop is CASSRTGGRNEKLFF. CDR3 nucleotides: TGTGCCAGCAGCCGGACAGGGGGGCGTAATGAAAAACTGTTTTTT.

The chain recombines TRBV6-1 with TRBJ2-3; TRBD1 aligns across 8 bases. Germline loops: CDR1 MNHNS, CDR2 SASEGT. The CDR3 has 16 residues. The V and J ends lost 3 bases and 3 bases, in that order; junction bases with no gene match: 8. CDR3 sequence reads: CASSDINWTGTDTQYF. For the CDR3, the DNA is TGTGCCAGCAGTGATATCAATTGGACAGGGACAGATACGCAGTATTTT.

This clone showed up just a few times. The V gene is TRBV6-5, the J gene TRBJ1-2, with 8 bases fitting TRBD1. This CDR3 region has 13 residues. Unmatched junction bases numbered 3, after V lost 4 bases and J lost 5 bases. Germline V gives CDR1 MNHEY, CDR2 SVGAGI. CDR3 coding DNA: TGTGCCAGCAGTTTCCGACAGGGGTATGGCTACACCTTC. It specifies CASSFRQGYGYTF.